One sample yielded the 26 T cell receptor beta chains listed below, sequenced in a study of STAT5B mutations in CD4+ large granular lymphocyte leukemia. Method: immunoSEQ multiplex PCR; TCRdb's copy keeps in-frame clones and lacks some. This sample yields 30,000 to 40,000 clones, of which about 70% are seen a single time; about 2.5% belongs to the top ten. The specimen sequenced was CD4+ T cells from blood buffy coats. Source of these receptors: a human donor in good health.

The chain is built from TRBV7-9 and TRBJ1-1; weak D call: TRBD1 (6 bases). Per the germline V gene, CDR1 is SEHNR and CDR2 is FQNEAQ (reference sequence). This CDR3 contains 16 residues. V dropped 5 bases and J dropped 11 bases, with 27 bases sitting between them. The CDR3 is CASSISAGVVAQGAFF. The CDR3 DNA sequence: TGTGCCAGCAGCATTAGCGCAGGGGTTGTCGCCCAGGGGGCTTTCTTT.

The chain joins TRBV19 to TRBJ2-2; 7 bases map to TRBD1. Germline CDR1 and CDR2: LNHDA and SQIVND (reference sequence). The CDR3 has 16 residues. J was trimmed by 1 base and V by 5 bases; bases with no gene match: 7. This chain's CDR3 is CASSVQGRMNTGELFF. The CDR3 DNA is TGTGCCAGTAGTGTACAGGGGCGGATGAACACCGGGGAGCTGTTTTTT. The variable domain in full, completed from reference TRBV19 and TRBJ2-2, reads DGGITQSPKYLFRKEGQNVTLSCEQNLNHDAMYWYRQDPGQGLRLIYYSQIVNDFQKGDIAEGYSVSREKKESFPLTVTSAQKNPTAFYLCASSVQGRMNTGELFFGEGSRLTVL.

The table lists this clone with a count of one. The chain combines TRBV11-2 with TRBJ1-1; D ambiguous. Trimming left V 2 bases short and J 1 base short, with 14 bases between. Germline V gene sequence: CDR1 SGHAT, CDR2 FQNNGV. The CDR3 has 16 residues. CDR3 sequence (DNA): TGTGCCAGCAGCTTATCGTGGAACACCCCGAACACTGAAGCTTTCTTT. This translates into CASSLSWNTPNTEAFF.

V usage is TRBV9 and J usage is TRBJ2-2, with 7 bases matching TRBD2. The germline V gene has CDR1 SGDLS and CDR2 YYNGEE. This CDR3 region has 14 residues. J gave up 7 bases and V 1 base, and 4 bases lay outside the gene matches. CDR3 DNA sequence: TGTGCCAGCAGCGTAACTAGCGCCGACGGGGAGCTGTTTTTT. Its translation is CASSVTSADGELFF.

The chain couples TRBV6-6 to TRBJ2-1; no definite D call. The V end was cut by 0 bases, the J end by 7 bases, with 7 bases between. Germline V CDR1 and CDR2: MNHNY, SVGAGI (reference sequence). The length of the CDR3 is 13 residues. This CDR3 is CASSYSEPNEQFF. CDR3 DNA sequence: TGTGCCAGCAGTTACTCTGAACCGAATGAGCAGTTCTTC.

V gene TRBV27 combines with J gene TRBJ2-2, with 8 bases fitting TRBD1. The ends lost 4 bases at V and 3 bases at J; junction bases unmatched: 7. CDR3 length equals 16 residues. Germline V gives CDR1 MNHEY, CDR2 SMNVEV (reference sequence). CDR3 DNA sequence: TGTGCCAGCAGTTCTACCGACAGGGGTTACACCGGGGAGCTGTTTTTT. Protein: CASSSTDRGYTGELFF.

The chain couples TRBV6-5 to TRBJ1-5, with TRBD1 as a possible D gene (5 bases). There are 15 residues in the CDR3. Germline V gene data show CDR1 as MNHEY and CDR2 as SVGAGI. The ends were cut back, 0 bases at V and 6 bases at J, with 12 bases in the middle. CDR3 sequence (DNA): TGTGCCAGCAGTTACTCTTGGGGGGGAGTTCAGCCCCAGCATTTT. It is translated as CASSYSWGGVQPQHF.

This chain joins TRBV9 and TRBJ2-5; tentatively, D is TRBD1 or TRBD2 (6 bases each). The ends were cut back, 4 bases at V and 2 bases at J, with 18 bases in the middle. The germline CDR1 and CDR2 sequences are SGDLS and YYNGEE. The CDR3 is 16 amino acids. This CDR3 is CASSPTPGGLQETQYF. CDR3 DNA: TGTGCCAGCAGCCCGACCCCTGGGGGGCTACAAGAGACCCAGTACTTC.

The V call is TRBV10-3, the J call TRBJ2-7, with D possibly TRBD2 on 7 matching bases. The CDR3 sequence is 14 residues long. Trimming cost V 4 bases and J 8 bases, with 18 bases left between them. CDR1 and CDR2 (germline): ENHRY, SYGVKD. The CDR3 spells CAISARGAPPQQYF. CDR3 in DNA: TGTGCCATCAGTGCACGGGGGGCCCCCCCTCAGCAGTACTTC.

V is TRBV11-2 and J is TRBJ2-7; TRBD2 matches at 9 bases. CDR1 and CDR2 from the germline V gene are SGHAT and FQNNGV. The CDR3 extends over 14 amino acids. The V gene end was trimmed by 3 bases and the J gene end by 3 bases; junction bases not matched to a gene: 3. The CDR3 coding sequence is TGTGCCAGCAGCTTTAGCGGGGGCAACTACGAGCAGTACTTC. Translating gives CASSFSGGNYEQYF.

The chain couples TRBV9 to TRBJ2-7; a possible D gene is TRBD2 (5 bases). Germline V lookup: CDR1 SGDLS, CDR2 YYNGEE. This CDR3 has 15 amino acids. Trimming removed 0 bases at V and 0 bases at J, with 10 bases between. CDR3 sequence reads: CASSVATGLSYEQYF. The CDR3 DNA reads as TGTGCCAGCAGCGTAGCTACCGGACTCTCCTACGAGCAGTACTTC.

The J gene is TRBJ2-2, the V gene TRBV6-6, with D possibly matching TRBD1 (6 bases). Trimming pared 3 bases from V and 4 bases from J, leaving 15 bases between. CDR1 is MNHNY and CDR2 is SVGAGI in the germline V gene (reference sequence). The CDR3 length is 16 residues. The CDR3 DNA is TGTGCCAGCAGTTATTTGGGGGCTCGGGGCACCGGGGAGCTGTTTTTT. Translating gives CASSYLGARGTGELFF.

The V and J genes are TRBV6-6 and TRBJ2-1; no clear D. Germline-derived CDR1 and CDR2 are MNHNY and SVGAGI (reference sequence). The CDR3 sequence is 14 residues long. The V end lost 0 bases, the J end lost 9 bases, and 12 bases lay between the germline ends. The CDR3: CASSYSMGWGEQFF. For the CDR3, the DNA is TGTGCCAGCAGTTACTCGATGGGGTGGGGTGAGCAGTTCTTC.

V and J are TRBV7-9 and TRBJ1-1, with a weak D call TRBD1 (5 bases). V was pared by 5 bases and J by 3 bases, with 13 bases between. This CDR3 contains 14 residues. Per the germline V gene, CDR1 is SEHNR and CDR2 is FQNEAQ (reference sequence). CDR3 DNA: TGTGCCAGCAGCCGGTGGGGGTCTCACACTGAAGCTTTCTTT. Translation gives CASSRWGSHTEAFF.

J is TRBJ1-1 and V is TRBV29-1, with 7 nucleotides matching TRBD1. CDR3 length equals 17 residues. V shed 1 base, J shed 1 base, and the junction held 12 bases outside the gene matches. CDR1 and CDR2 (germline): SQVTM, ANQGSEA. The CDR3 protein is CSVEARGTFGRNTEAFF. Written as DNA, the CDR3 is TGCAGCGTTGAAGCCAGGGGGACATTCGGCAGGAACACTGAAGCTTTCTTT.

This sequence joins TRBV2 and TRBJ1-1, with a tentative D call TRBD1 (6 bases). The CDR3 is made up of 14 amino acids. Germline V lookup: CDR1 SNHLY, CDR2 FYNNEI. V was shortened by 7 bases and J by 3 bases, with 15 bases between the two germline ends. As DNA, the CDR3 is TGTGCCAGCATCCCAGGGGATTCAGACACTGAAGCTTTCTTT. Protein: CASIPGDSDTEAFF. Supplemented by reference TRBV2 and TRBJ1-1, the full variable domain reads EPEVTQTPSHQVTQMGQEVILRCVPISNHLYFYWYRQILGQKVEFLVSFYNNEISEKSEIFDDQFSVERPDGSNFTLKIRSTKLEDSAMYFCASIPGDSDTEAFFGQGTRLTVV.

The J gene is TRBJ2-1, the V gene TRBV29-1; the D gene is possibly TRBD2 (6 bases). Germline V lookup: CDR1 SQVTM, CDR2 ANQGSEA. Deletions cut 4 bases from V and 0 bases from J, with 10 bases between. The CDR3 sequence is 14 residues long. CDR3 sequence (DNA): TGCAGCGTTGCGGGACTGGTCTCCTACAATGAGCAGTTCTTC. Translating it yields CSVAGLVSYNEQFF.

This clone has just one count. V gene TRBV30 combines with J gene TRBJ1-6; D is uncertain. The CDR3 is made up of 14 amino acids. The V end lost 2 bases, the J end lost 6 bases, and 11 bases lay between the germline ends. Looked up from germline, CDR1 is GTSNPN and CDR2 is SVGIG (reference sequence). CDR3 coding DNA: TGTGCCTGGAGTAGGCAGGCCTTTAATTCACCCCTCCACTTT. This sequence encodes CAWSRQAFNSPLHF.

The rearrangement links TRBV19 to TRBJ1-5; maybe TRBD1 (6 bases). This CDR3 has 15 amino acids. Per germline, CDR1 LNHDA and CDR2 SQIVND (reference sequence). The V end was cut by 7 bases, the J end by 3 bases, with 16 bases between. Written as DNA, the CDR3 is TGTGCCAGTAACCCAGCCCAGGGACACAATCAGCCCCAGCATTTT. Encoded protein: CASNPAQGHNQPQHF.

The sample holds one count of this clone. This chain uses TRBV5-1 with TRBJ2-1, with 9 bases identical to TRBD1. Germline V CDR1 and CDR2: SGHRS, YFSETQ. Germline trimming cut 4 bases from V and 3 bases from J; bases unmatched to any gene: 14. This CDR3 is built from 18 residues. CDR3 loop: CASSAEGDRVGRYNEQFF. In DNA, the CDR3 is TGCGCCAGCAGCGCCGAGGGGGACAGGGTCGGCCGCTACAATGAGCAGTTCTTC.

This chain uses TRBV21-1 with TRBJ2-7; whether TRBD2, the table's D call, matches the DNA was not checked. TRBV21-1 counts as a pseudogene. The CDR3 has 17 amino acids. DNA for the CDR3: TGTGCCAGCAGCTCCCAGGGGACTAGCGGGCAGACCTACGAGCAGTACTTC. This encodes CASSSQGTSGQTYEQYF.

V and J are TRBV2 and TRBJ1-5, with a tentative D call TRBD1 (5 bases). V lost 6 bases, J lost 4 bases, and 10 bases lay in between. The CDR3 is 13 amino acids. From germline, CDR1 is SNHLY and CDR2 FYNNEI. The CDR3 nucleotides are TGTGCCAGCAGCGACGACAGAAATCAGCCCCAGCATTTT. Protein sequence: CASSDDRNQPQHF.

J is TRBJ2-2 and V is TRBV14; TRBD1 aligns across 7 bases. V lost 4 bases and J lost 4; bases outside the gene matches: 9. The germline V gene has CDR1 SGHDN and CDR2 FVKESK. This CDR3 is 16 amino acids long. In DNA, the CDR3 is TGTGCCAGCAGCCGGATAACAGGGGTCCCCACCGGGGAGCTGTTTTTT. Protein: CASSRITGVPTGELFF.

The chain employs TRBV19 and TRBJ1-5, with D unclear. Germline V gene lookup returns CDR1 LNHDA and CDR2 SQIVND (reference sequence). V was clipped by 10 bases and J by 0 bases, with 16 bases between them. CDR3 length: 15 residues. In nucleotides, the CDR3 is TGTGCCACCTCCCGGCGACGGGATAGCAATCAGCCCCAGCATTTT. Amino acids: CATSRRRDSNQPQHF. Variable domain in full (rest from reference TRBV19 and TRBJ1-5): DGGITQSPKYLFRKEGQNVTLSCEQNLNHDAMYWYRQDPGQGLRLIYYSQIVNDFQKGDIAEGYSVSREKKESFPLTVTSAQKNPTAFYLCATSRRRDSNQPQHFGDGTRLSIL.

The chain uses TRBV27 and TRBJ1-1, with D unclear. V lost 6 bases to trimming and J lost 4 bases, with 24 bases between them. This CDR3 is built from 17 residues. CDR1 and CDR2 from the germline V gene are MNHEY and SMNVEV (reference sequence). The CDR3 is CASRSTTTQARRTEAFF. CDR3 coding DNA: TGTGCCAGCAGGTCTACCACCACCCAGGCGAGGCGCACTGAAGCTTTCTTT.

V usage is TRBV2 and J usage is TRBJ2-7; D unclear. This CDR3 has 12 amino acids. V lost 3 bases and J lost 3, with 6 bases in between. Germline V gene sequence: CDR1 SNHLY, CDR2 FYNNEI. The CDR3 region is CASSDQIYEQYF. The CDR3 bases are TGTGCCAGCAGTGACCAGATCTACGAGCAGTACTTC.